This T cell receptor beta chain was profiled in a study of shared clonotypes between healthy human individuals. Bulk PBMC genomic DNA spanned ten immunoSEQ deep plates. TCRdb's table, derived via immunoSEQ multiplex PCR, lists solely in-frame clones and lacks some. The data hold about half a million clones, with more than 75% observed a single time. Donors had no recently reported acute infections or vaccinations and were HIV-negative. Some 100 million PBMCs went into genomic DNA for unsorted samples. With 1 base removed from V and 7 bases from J, the gap between germline ends came to 10 bases. The length of the CDR3 is 13 residues. Germline V CDR1 and CDR2: SNHLY, FYNNEI.

This receptor was identified in a woman aged 40-49 years in good health. Some clones in this sample may be carry-over from other donors' samples. The sequenced sample was PBMCs. The V and J genes are TRBV2 and TRBJ1-2; weak D call: TRBD1 (5 bases). Written as DNA, the CDR3 is TGTGCCAGCAGTGAAGGGCCAGGGATTGGCTACACCTTC. This sequence encodes CASSEGPGIGYTF.